The 22 T cell receptor beta chains in this list originate from one sample, sequenced in a study of T cell responses to AZD1222 COVID-19 vaccine. This table comes from immunoSEQ multiplex PCR, and its TCRdb copy is limited to in-frame clones, with some not included. The sample holds approximately 110,000 clones, more than 70% seen once. The sequencing used peripheral blood, collected on day 0 of AZD1222 vaccination. These TCRs come from an adult in good health.

The V and J genes are TRBV2 and TRBJ2-5, with D possibly being TRBD1 (7 bases). The germline gives CDR1 SNHLY, CDR2 FYNNEI. This CDR3 has 14 residues. Trimming stripped 1 base from V and 3 bases from J, with 9 bases between. The CDR3 nucleotides read TGTGCCAGCAGTGAAGGCAGGGGGGAAGAGACCCAGTACTTC. The encoded protein is CASSEGRGEETQYF.

The V gene is TRBV2, the J gene TRBJ2-3; D is unresolved. The CDR3 is 11 residues long. V was clipped by 6 bases and J by 2 bases, with 3 bases between them. Germline values: CDR1 SNHLY, CDR2 FYNNEI. DNA of the CDR3: TGTGCCAGCAGCTACACAGATACGCAGTATTTT. Encoded protein: CASSYTDTQYF.

V gene TRBV5-4 combines with J gene TRBJ2-1, with D maybe TRBD2 (5 bases). CDR1 and CDR2 (germline): SGHNT, YYREEE (reference sequence). V was shortened by 2 bases and J by 10 bases, with 13 bases between the two germline ends. The CDR3 sequence is 13 residues long. This CDR3 is CASSFVSSVEQFF. The CDR3 nucleotides are TGTGCCAGCAGCTTCGTAAGTAGCGTCGAGCAGTTCTTC.

CDR3 sequence: CASSLGKSSGDTQYF. The CDR3 bases are TGCGCCAGCAGCTTGGGGAAAAGTAGCGGGGATACGCAGTATTTT. The chain has TRBV5-1 and TRBJ2-3, with 7 bases fitting TRBD2. The V segment lost 0 bases and the J segment 6 bases; nucleotides outside the gene matches: 7. In germline, CDR1 is SGHRS, CDR2 YFSETQ. The CDR3 sequence is 15 residues long.

This clone was seen just once. V and J are TRBV6-6 and TRBJ2-7; 12 bases align to TRBD1. Looked up from germline, CDR1 is MNHNY and CDR2 is SVGAGI (reference sequence). The CDR3 has 14 residues. After removal of 6 bases from V and 0 bases from J, the junction contained 0 bases not matched to a gene. Written as DNA, the CDR3 is TGTGCCAGCAGGGGACAGGGGGCCTCCTACGAGCAGTACGTC. Its protein is CASRGQGASYEQYV.

In this sample, this clone turned up a few times. The chain is built from TRBV6-1 and TRBJ1-1; D is uncertain. This CDR3 spans 15 amino acids. Germline V lookup: CDR1 MNHNS, CDR2 SASEGT. The ends were cut back, 3 bases at V and 2 bases at J, with 13 bases in the middle. CDR3 nucleotides: TGTGCCAGCAGTGACCTTCCGCGGAGAAACACTGAAGCTTTCTTT. It yields the protein CASSDLPRRNTEAFF.

The chain links TRBV27 to TRBJ1-5; TRBD1 is a possible D gene (5 bases). V was pared by 7 bases and J by 5 bases, with 12 bases between. This CDR3 comprises 13 residues. Germline CDR1 MNHEY, CDR2 SMNVEV (reference sequence). The CDR3 region is CASKGRVDQPQHF. The CDR3 region has the DNA TGTGCCAGCAAAGGCAGGGTTGATCAGCCCCAGCATTTT.

The V and J genes are TRBV6-1 and TRBJ1-3; 7 nucleotides align to TRBD1. This CDR3 region has 16 residues. The germline gives CDR1 MNHNS, CDR2 SASEGT. V lost 3 bases, J lost 4 bases, and 9 bases stayed unmatched. In nucleotides, the CDR3 is TGTGCCAGCAGTGACCTGACAGGGTCGAGGGGAAACACCATATATTTT. Residues: CASSDLTGSRGNTIYF.

The genes are TRBV25-1 and TRBJ1-1, with a tentative D call TRBD1 (6 bases). The CDR3 is 15 amino acids. Germline V gives CDR1 MGHDK, CDR2 SYGVNS. V gave up 1 base and J gave up 0 bases, with 9 bases separating them. The CDR3 sequence is CASSEFGGLNTEAFF. CDR3 nucleotide sequence: TGTGCCAGCAGTGAATTTGGGGGCTTGAACACTGAAGCTTTCTTT. The entire variable domain, with the rest obtained from reference TRBV25-1 and TRBJ1-1, is as follows: EADIYQTPRYLVIGTGKKITLECSQTMGHDKMYWYQQDPGMELHLIHYSYGVNSTEKGDLSSESTVSRIRTEHFPLTLESARPSHTSQYLCASSEFGGLNTEAFFGQGTRLTVV.

The chain uses TRBV28 and TRBJ2-7; D not certain. The CDR3 length is 15 residues. Trimming removed 8 bases from V and 1 base from J, with 18 bases in between. Germline CDR1 MDHEN, CDR2 SYDVKM. The CDR3 loop is CASSMRPSESYEQYF. CDR3 sequence (DNA): TGTGCCAGCTCCATGAGGCCCTCTGAATCCTACGAGCAGTACTTC.

The CDR3 loop reads CASSPGDRGLGETQYF. In DNA, the CDR3 is TGCGCCAGCAGCCCGGGGGACAGGGGGCTCGGAGAGACCCAGTACTTC. The chain combines TRBV5-1 with TRBJ2-5; the match to TRBD1 covers 12 bases. Per the germline V gene, CDR1 is SGHRS and CDR2 is YFSETQ. After removal of 4 bases from V and 4 bases from J, the junction contained 8 bases not matched to a gene. The CDR3 totals 16 residues.

The chain uses TRBV5-1 and TRBJ2-5, with TRBD1 matching 7 bases. Germline V gene lookup returns CDR1 SGHRS and CDR2 YFSETQ. The CDR3 spans 14 residues. Trimming took 3 bases from V and 4 from J; bases not matched to a gene: 6. The CDR3 DNA reads TGCGCCAGCAGCTCGAAGGGGGCAGGAGAGACCCAGTACTTC. It is translated as CASSSKGAGETQYF.

The table lists this clone with a count of one. V is TRBV30 and J is TRBJ2-2; no clear D gene. Looked up from germline, CDR1 is GTSNPN and CDR2 is SVGIG (reference sequence). The V end lost 0 bases, the J end lost 8 bases, and 10 bases lay between the germline ends. The length of the CDR3 is 13 residues. The chain's CDR3 is CAWSVRWAGELFF. Here the CDR3 DNA reads TGTGCCTGGAGTGTACGTTGGGCGGGGGAGCTGTTTTTT.

The V gene is TRBV18, the J gene TRBJ2-1; 11 nucleotides align to TRBD2. The CDR3 is made up of 18 amino acids. The trim removed 6 bases at V and 1 base at J, leaving 11 bases unmatched. CDR1 and CDR2 (germline): KGHSH, LQKENI. This CDR3 reads CASSPIGGTSGSYNEQFF. Here the CDR3 DNA reads TGTGCCAGCTCCCCCATTGGAGGGACTAGCGGATCCTACAATGAGCAGTTCTTC.

The chain carries TRBV3-1 (or the pseudogene TRBV3-2) and TRBJ2-4; 7 nucleotides line up with TRBD2. The CDR3 covers 16 residues. Trimming took 4 bases from V and 0 from J; bases not matched to a gene: 6. Germline CDR1 and CDR2: LGHDT and YNNKEL (reference sequence). The CDR3 here is CASSPRAGLAKNIQYF. CDR3 coding DNA: TGTGCCAGCAGCCCCCGAGCGGGACTAGCCAAAAACATTCAGTACTTC.

The V call is TRBV4-1, the J call TRBJ1-5; 8 nucleotides agree with TRBD1. Germline assignment: CDR1 MGHRA and CDR2 YSYEKL. The CDR3 is made up of 16 amino acids. V shed 4 bases, J shed 0 bases, and the junction held 5 bases outside the gene matches. DNA for the CDR3: TGCGCCAGCAGCCTGACAGGGGCGATTAGCAATCAGCCCCAGCATTTT. This sequence encodes CASSLTGAISNQPQHF.

This chain links TRBV10-2 with TRBJ2-2; 8 bases are shared with TRBD2. Germline CDR1 is WSHSY and CDR2 is SAAADI. V gave up 7 bases and J gave up 6 bases; unmatched junction bases: 10. The CDR3 sequence is 15 residues long. The DNA of the CDR3 is TGCGCCAGCAAACTAAGCGGGAGTTTCGCCGGGGAGCTGTTTTTT. Amino acids: CASKLSGSFAGELFF.

This clone was counted a single time. The rearrangement joins TRBV30 to TRBJ2-2; D call uncertain. Germline V gives CDR1 GTSNPN, CDR2 SVGIG (reference sequence). The CDR3 is 11 amino acids. Deletions cut 0 bases from V and 6 bases from J, with 2 bases between. The CDR3 here is CAWSVSGELFF. CDR3 nucleotides: TGTGCCTGGAGTGTTTCCGGGGAGCTGTTTTTT.

The chain links TRBV27 to TRBJ1-2, with D maybe TRBD1 (6 bases). Germline loops: CDR1 MNHEY, CDR2 SMNVEV (reference sequence). This CDR3 spans 14 amino acids. The germline V and J ends were trimmed by 5 bases and 2 bases, with 12 bases remaining between them. CDR3 residues: CASSPFGQNYGYTF. The CDR3 DNA follows: TGTGCCAGCAGTCCCTTCGGACAGAACTATGGCTACACCTTC.

The J gene is TRBJ1-2, the V gene TRBV18; perhaps TRBD1 as D (5 bases). Germline V gene data show CDR1 as KGHSH and CDR2 as LQKENI. The ends were cut back, 6 bases at V and 5 bases at J, with 16 bases in the middle. CDR3 length equals 14 residues. The DNA of the CDR3 is TGTGCCAGCTCCGTCGGCGGGGCCGATTATGGCTACACCTTC. Translating it yields CASSVGGADYGYTF.

The CDR3 nucleotides read TGTGCTTCCGACAGGGACTACACCTTC. It specifies CASDRDYTF. The rearrangement links TRBV30 to TRBJ1-2; TRBD1 matches 7 bases. This CDR3 comprises 9 residues. Per the germline V gene, CDR1 is GTSNPN and CDR2 is SVGIG (reference sequence).

The J gene is TRBJ2-7, the V gene TRBV5-6, with 7 bases lining up with TRBD1. This CDR3 comprises 15 residues. The V and J ends lost 4 bases and 3 bases, in that order; junction bases with no gene match: 10. Germline V gene data show CDR1 as SGHDT and CDR2 as YYEEEE. The CDR3 nucleotides are TGTGCCAGCAGCAGATCAGGACAGGCCGACTACGAGCAGTACTTC. Protein sequence: CASSRSGQADYEQYF.